This T cell receptor beta chain was sequenced in a study of HIV-infected patients and healthy controls. Trimming cost V 2 bases and J 7 bases; bases outside gene matches: 11. The CDR3 loop spans 16 amino acids. Looked up from germline, CDR1 is DFQATT and CDR2 is SNEGSKA (reference sequence). No cell fractionation was done, so the repertoire covers all unsorted peripheral blood T cells. The table lists this clonotype with many counts. As yet, its antigen is unknown. Alpha and beta constant-region primers primed reverse transcription of 400 to 650 ng RNA. Each of the alpha and beta chains got its own library through chain-specific third strand synthesis with indices. TCRdb processed the 5' RACE reads anew with MiXCR; each CDR3 protein has one entry. The sample carries more than 15,000 distinct CDR3 sequences, 9% to 10% recorded once. General study findings and limits: Donor HLA types were not determined in the study. HIV+ repertoires were severely depleted of MAIT alpha-chain CDR3s, unlike healthy controls.

Material: blood. V and J are TRBV20-1 and TRBJ1-6, with 7 bases matching TRBD1. This clonotype was obtained from an adult in good health. The CDR3 DNA is TGCAGTGCTAGACTTCCCCGGACAGGACCCAATTCACCCCTCCACTTT. Translation gives CSARLPRTGPNSPLHF.